What follows describes a single T cell receptor beta chain. Germline values: CDR1 MGHRA, CDR2 YSYEKL. V lost 4 bases and J lost 9; bases outside the gene matches: 10. CDR3 length: 15 residues. Clones were sequenced by immunoSEQ multiplex PCR, and TCRdb holds only the in-frame ones, with some missing. The data contain 71,000 or so clones, over 85% of them singletons. This sample stems from a study of T cell changes during pregnancy in multiple sclerosis. The sample here was peripheral blood, taken in the third trimester of pregnancy. This TCR came from a female donor with multiple sclerosis, enrolled in a pregnancy study. This rearrangement joins TRBV4-1 to TRBJ2-1; 9 bases fit TRBD2. For the CDR3, the DNA is TGCGCCAGCAGCCCAACTATAGCGGGGGTTAGTGAGCAGTTCTTC. Amino acid sequence: CASSPTIAGVSEQFF.